This is a list of T cell receptor beta chains from one sample in a study of T cell responses to AZD1222 COVID-19 vaccine. Assay: immunoSEQ multiplex PCR; the TCRdb copy retains only in-frame clones and omits some. The table lists 100,000 to 150,000 clones, about 90% of them singletons. Sequenced here: peripheral blood, sampled 28 days after the second AZD1222 dose. These TCRs come from an adult who received the AZD1222 COVID-19 vaccine. Both conserved end residues are part of each CDR3. A D gene is named only where the DNA matches it firmly. For some rows the clone size is stated as once, few or many, or as a class when expanded; others skip it.

d_gene | abundance | j_gene | v_gene | CDR3nt | CDR3aa
TRBD1 | . | TRBJ1-1 | TRBV19 | TGTGCCAGTAGAGAGGGACAGGGAGTGTACACTGAAGCTTTCTTT | CASREGQGVYTEAFF
TRBD2 | . | TRBJ2-1 | TRBV9 | TGTGCCAGCAGCGCGGGACTACCGCTTGATGAGCAGTTCTTC | CASSAGLPLDEQFF
TRBD1 | . | TRBJ1-1 | TRBV14 | TGTGCCAGCAGCCCTGGACAGGGGGCGGCTGAAGCTTTCTTT | CASSPGQGAAEAFF
. | once | TRBJ1-6 | TRBV12-3/TRBV12-4 | TGTGCCAGCAGTGCCCAGGGAACCTCACCCCTCCACTTT | CASSAQGTSPLHF
TRBD1 | . | TRBJ2-1 | TRBV7-3 | TGTGCCAGCAGCCCAGGGGGCGGTTCCTACAATGAGCAGTTCTTC | CASSPGGGSYNEQFF
. | . | TRBJ2-5 | TRBV3-1/TRBV3-2 | TGTGCCAGCAGCCCATCCGCCGGTTGGACCCAGTACTTC | CASSPSAGWTQYF
. | . | TRBJ1-1 | TRBV18 | TGTGCCAGCTCACCGACCGAGGGGGGCTCCACTGAAGCTTTCTTT | CASSPTEGGSTEAFF
. | . | TRBJ1-2 | TRBV19 | TGTGCCAGTAGCCAGAGGGACGGATACACCTTC | CASSQRDGYTF
. | few | TRBJ2-1 | TRBV2 | TGTGCCAGCAGAGAGGGGATGGGTGGGCAGTTCTTC | CASREGMGGQFF
. | . | TRBJ1-1 | TRBV15 | TGTGCCACCAGCAGAGATCGGGGGAGCACTGAAGCTTTCTTT | CATSRDRGSTEAFF
. | . | TRBJ1-2 | TRBV7-2 | TGTGCCAGCAGCTCCCCGGGGCTAAACTATGGCTACACCTTC | CASSSPGLNYGYTF
. | . | TRBJ1-1 | TRBV12-3/TRBV12-4 | TGTGCCAGCAGTTTAAGGGAAACGACTGAAGCTTTCTTT | CASSLRETTEAFF
TRBD1 | . | TRBJ1-1 | TRBV27 | TGTGCCAGCAGTCTAGGACAGGGGCACACTGAAGCTTTCTTT | CASSLGQGHTEAFF
. | . | TRBJ1-2 | TRBV5-1 | TGCGCCAGCAGCTTAAGGGGAGTAGGTGGCTACACCTTC | CASSLRGVGGYTF
. | . | TRBJ1-2 | TRBV2 | TGTGCCAGCAGCGGGGGCGGAGGGGAAAACTATGGCTACACCTTC | CASSGGGGENYGYTF
. | once | TRBJ2-2 | TRBV9 | TGTGCCAGCAGCGTAGCGACTAGGGGTGACGGGGAGCTGTTTTTT | CASSVATRGDGELFF
. | . | TRBJ1-5 | TRBV6-2/TRBV6-3 | TGTGCCAGCAGTTACGGGGACCGTTATCAGCCCCAGCATTTT | CASSYGDRYQPQHF
TRBD1 | . | TRBJ2-3 | TRBV7-9 | TGTGCCAGCAGCTTAGAGGGGGCTCTAGATACGCAGTATTTT | CASSLEGALDTQYF
TRBD1 | once | TRBJ1-6 | TRBV11-2 | TGTGCCAGCAGCAAGAGACAGGGTGAGGATTCACCCCTCCACTTT | CASSKRQGEDSPLHF
TRBD1 | . | TRBJ2-6 | TRBV19 | TGTGCCAGTAGGAGGACAGGGGGTGTCTCTGGGGCCAACGTCCTGACTTTC | CASRRTGGVSGANVLTF
. | . | TRBJ2-5 | TRBV6-5 | TGTGCCAGCAGTTACTCGGAGTTACAAGAGACCCAGTACTTC | CASSYSELQETQYF
. | . | TRBJ1-1 | TRBV12-3/TRBV12-4 | TGTGCCAGCAGTTACACAGCGAACACTGAAGCTTTCTTT | CASSYTANTEAFF
TRBD2 | . | TRBJ2-3 | TRBV7-3 | TGTGCCAGCAGCTTAAACGTGGGAGGGGCGGTGATAGGTGGCACAGATACGCAGTATTTT | CASSLNVGGAVIGGTDTQYF
. | . | TRBJ1-6 | TRBV30 | TGTGCCTGGAGTGTAGGTGATTCACCCCTCCACTTT | CAWSVGDSPLHF
TRBD1 | once | TRBJ1-2 | TRBV6-5 | TGTGCCAGCAAACAGGGACAGAACTATGGCTACACCTTC | CASKQGQNYGYTF
. | . | TRBJ1-1 | TRBV27 | TGTGCCAGCAGTTTATTGGGCGGGGACACTGAAGCTTTCTTT | CASSLLGGDTEAFF
TRBD2 | . | TRBJ2-5 | TRBV6-5 | TGTGCCACCGGAGGGACTACCCAAGAGACCCAGTACTTC | CATGGTTQETQYF
. | . | TRBJ1-5 | TRBV6-5 | TGTGCCAGCAGACCCGACGGTATTAGCAATCAGCCCCAGCATTTT | CASRPDGISNQPQHF
TRBD2 | . | TRBJ2-1 | TRBV3-1/TRBV3-2 | TGTGCCAGCAGCCAAGTGTCGGGACTAGCGGGAGCGGGGCAGTTCTTC | CASSQVSGLAGAGQFF
. | few | TRBJ1-2 | TRBV11-2 | TGTGCCAGCAGCAGCAGGGGCGGCTACACCTTC | CASSSRGGYTF
. | . | TRBJ2-5 | TRBV19 | TGTGCCAGTAGTCCGCGGACAGTTAAGCAAGAGACCCAGTACTTC | CASSPRTVKQETQYF
TRBD1 | . | TRBJ1-1 | TRBV11-1 | TGTGCCAGCAGCTTAGCGCCTTGGACAGGGAGCACTGAAGCTTTCTTT | CASSLAPWTGSTEAFF
. | . | TRBJ1-2 | TRBV19 | TGTGCCAGTAGGGCAGGGGCAAGCTATGGCTACACCTTC | CASRAGASYGYTF
. | . | TRBJ1-1 | TRBV23-1 | TGCGCCAGCAGTCAACCCCCGGACACTAAAACTAACGCTTTCTTT | CASSQPPDTKTNAFF
. | . | TRBJ1-2 | TRBV19 | TGTGCCAGTAGTATCCCAGGACGTGAGTATGGCTACACCTTC | CASSIPGREYGYTF
TRBD1 | . | TRBJ1-2 | TRBV27 | TGTGCCAGCAGTACCCTACAGGGGGGAAGTGGCTACACCTTC | CASSTLQGGSGYTF
TRBD1 | . | TRBJ1-2 | TRBV27 | TGTGCCAGCAGCTCCGGGACAGGGGGCAACTATGGCTACACCTTC | CASSSGTGGNYGYTF
TRBD1 | . | TRBJ1-1 | TRBV4-1 | TGCGCCAGCAGCCATCCCCCACGGACAGGGGTCTCTGAAGCTTTCTTT | CASSHPPRTGVSEAFF
. | few | TRBJ1-2 | TRBV18 | TGTGCCAGCTCACCACCGGCCCGGACCCCCTATGGCTACACCTTC | CASSPPARTPYGYTF
. | . | TRBJ1-4 | TRBV20-1 | TGCAGTGCTAGTGGGCCCGGGGGGGGAGTAGAACTGTTTTTT | CSASGPGGGVELFF
TRBD1 | . | TRBJ2-5 | TRBV20-1 | TGCAGTGCTACTGACAGGGAGGAGACCCAGTACTTC | CSATDREETQYF
. | . | TRBJ1-5 | TRBV7-9 | TGTGCCAGCAGCAAGACAGATAGCAATCAGCCCCAGCATTTT | CASSKTDSNQPQHF
. | . | TRBJ2-3 | TRBV5-1 | TGCGCCAGCAGCTTGGCCGGGGGGCGGACAGATACGCAGTATTTT | CASSLAGGRTDTQYF
TRBD1 | . | TRBJ1-4 | TRBV7-3 | TGTGCCAGCAGCCCTAGACAGGGTACTAATGAAAAACTGTTTTTT | CASSPRQGTNEKLFF
. | . | TRBJ1-2 | TRBV5-1 | TGCGCCAGCAGCTTGGCCCAGAACAGCCGCGATGGCTACACCTTC | CASSLAQNSRDGYTF
TRBD1 | . | TRBJ1-2 | TRBV18 | TGTGCCAGCTCCTCCCAGGGGGCGGATGGCTACACCTTC | CASSSQGADGYTF
. | . | TRBJ2-1 | TRBV7-9 | TGTGCCAGCAGCTTAGCGAGGGGGGGCAGCTCCTACAATGAGCAGTTCTTC | CASSLARGGSSYNEQFF
. | . | TRBJ1-1 | TRBV5-4 | TGTGCCAGCAGCCTCCGGGACACAAACACTGAAGCTTTCTTT | CASSLRDTNTEAFF
TRBD2 | . | TRBJ2-5 | TRBV30 | TGTGCCGCCCGACTAGCGGGAGGGGAGACCCAGTACTTC | CAARLAGGETQYF
. | . | TRBJ1-1 | TRBV7-2 | TGTGCCAGCACCCCCCCCGGGGGCCGGGGGACTGAAGCTTTCTTT | CASTPPGGRGTEAFF
. | . | TRBJ2-2 | TRBV24-1 | TGTGCCACCAGTGTTAATGCCCCCGGGGAGCTGTTTTTT | CATSVNAPGELFF
. | once | TRBJ2-3 | TRBV9 | TGTGCCAGCAGCTCAACTAGAACAACGCAGTATTTT | CASSSTRTTQYF
. | . | TRBJ2-2 | TRBV11-2 | TGTGCCAGCAGCTCGACCTACACCGGGGAGCTGTTTTTT | CASSSTYTGELFF
. | . | TRBJ1-4 | TRBV30 | TGTGCCTGGAGCGCTGACATCGGGAAACTGTTTTTT | CAWSADIGKLFF
TRBD2 | . | TRBJ2-3 | TRBV7-2 | TGTGCCAGCAGCTTAGGGGGACTAGCCACAGATACGCAGTATTTT | CASSLGGLATDTQYF